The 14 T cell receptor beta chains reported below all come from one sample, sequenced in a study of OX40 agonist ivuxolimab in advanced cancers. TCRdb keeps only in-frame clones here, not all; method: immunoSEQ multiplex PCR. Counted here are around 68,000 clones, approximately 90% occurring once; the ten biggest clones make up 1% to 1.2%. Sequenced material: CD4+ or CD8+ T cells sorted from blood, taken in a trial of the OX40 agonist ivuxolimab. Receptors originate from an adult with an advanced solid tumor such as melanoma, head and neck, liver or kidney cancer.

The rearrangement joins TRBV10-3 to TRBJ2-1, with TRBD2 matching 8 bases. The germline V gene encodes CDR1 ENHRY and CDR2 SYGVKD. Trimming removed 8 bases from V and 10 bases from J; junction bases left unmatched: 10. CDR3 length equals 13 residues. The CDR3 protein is CAIHSGGGPEQFF. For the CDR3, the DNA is TGTGCCATCCACTCAGGCGGGGGGCCCGAGCAGTTCTTC.

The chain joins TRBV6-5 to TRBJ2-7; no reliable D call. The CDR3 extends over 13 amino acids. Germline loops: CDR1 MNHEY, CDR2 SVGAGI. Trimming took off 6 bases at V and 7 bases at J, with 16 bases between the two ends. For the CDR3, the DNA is TGTGCCAGCAGCCCTCAGTTGTCAGGAGAGCAGTACTTC. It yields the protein CASSPQLSGEQYF.

The CDR3 spells CASRFSPGQGYEQYF. CDR3 sequence (DNA): TGTGCCAGCAGATTTTCCCCGGGACAGGGTTACGAGCAGTACTTC. This chain connects TRBV6-5 to TRBJ2-7; 9 bases are shared with TRBD1. CDR3 length: 15 residues. Trimming took 6 bases from V and 4 from J; bases not matched to a gene: 10. Germline assignment: CDR1 MNHEY and CDR2 SVGAGI.

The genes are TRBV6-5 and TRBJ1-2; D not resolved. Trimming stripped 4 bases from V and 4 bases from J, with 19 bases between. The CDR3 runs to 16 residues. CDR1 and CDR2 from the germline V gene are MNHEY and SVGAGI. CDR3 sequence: CASSSDRDPRLYGYTF. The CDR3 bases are TGTGCCAGCAGTTCCGACCGGGATCCCCGCCTCTATGGCTACACCTTC.

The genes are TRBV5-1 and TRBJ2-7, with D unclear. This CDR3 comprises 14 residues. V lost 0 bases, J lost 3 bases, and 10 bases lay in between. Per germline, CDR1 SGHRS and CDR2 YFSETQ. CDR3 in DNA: TGCGCCAGCAGCTTGGGGAAGGGCAGCTACGAGCAGTACTTC. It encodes CASSLGKGSYEQYF.

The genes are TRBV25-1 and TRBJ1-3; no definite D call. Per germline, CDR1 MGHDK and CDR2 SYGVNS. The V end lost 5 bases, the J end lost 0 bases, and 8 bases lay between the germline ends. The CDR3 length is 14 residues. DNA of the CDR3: TGTGCCAGCAGTCCCCCTTACTCTGGAAACACCATATATTTT. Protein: CASSPPYSGNTIYF.

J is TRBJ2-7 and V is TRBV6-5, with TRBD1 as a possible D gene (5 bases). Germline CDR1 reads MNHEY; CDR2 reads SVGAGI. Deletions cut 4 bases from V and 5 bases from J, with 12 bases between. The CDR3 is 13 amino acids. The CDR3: CASSSRRAHEQYF. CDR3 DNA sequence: TGTGCCAGCAGTTCGCGCAGGGCGCACGAGCAGTACTTC.

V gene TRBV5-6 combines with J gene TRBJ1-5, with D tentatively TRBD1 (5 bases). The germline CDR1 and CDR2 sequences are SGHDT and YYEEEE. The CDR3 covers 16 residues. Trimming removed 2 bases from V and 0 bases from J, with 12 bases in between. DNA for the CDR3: TGTGCCAGCAGCTTCGGGGGACTGTCTAGCAATCAGCCCCAGCATTTT. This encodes CASSFGGLSSNQPQHF.

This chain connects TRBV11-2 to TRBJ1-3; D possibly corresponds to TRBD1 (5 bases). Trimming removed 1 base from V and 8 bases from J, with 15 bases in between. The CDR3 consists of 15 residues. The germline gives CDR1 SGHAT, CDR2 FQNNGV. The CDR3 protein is CASSLGGTPRDTIYF. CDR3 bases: TGTGCCAGCAGCTTAGGCGGGACCCCTCGAGACACCATATATTTT.

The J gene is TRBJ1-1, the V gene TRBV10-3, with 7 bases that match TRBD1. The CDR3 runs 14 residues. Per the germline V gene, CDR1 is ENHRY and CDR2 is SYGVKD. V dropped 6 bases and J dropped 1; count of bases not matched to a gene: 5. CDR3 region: CAIRVQGTNTEAFF. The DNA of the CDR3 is TGTGCCATCAGGGTACAGGGGACGAACACTGAAGCTTTCTTT.

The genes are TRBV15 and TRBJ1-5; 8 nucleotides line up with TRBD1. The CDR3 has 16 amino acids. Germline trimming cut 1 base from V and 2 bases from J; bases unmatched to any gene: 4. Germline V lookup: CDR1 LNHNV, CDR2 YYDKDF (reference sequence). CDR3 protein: CATSRADRGGNQPQHF. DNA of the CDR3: TGTGCCACCAGCAGAGCAGACAGGGGAGGCAATCAGCCCCAGCATTTT.

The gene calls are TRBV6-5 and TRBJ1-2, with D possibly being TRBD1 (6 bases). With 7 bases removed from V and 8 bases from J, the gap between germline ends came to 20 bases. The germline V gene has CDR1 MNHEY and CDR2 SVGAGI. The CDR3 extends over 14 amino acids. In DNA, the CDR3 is TGTGCCAGCAACCCAATCCCTACAGGGCACGGCTACACCTTC. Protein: CASNPIPTGHGYTF.

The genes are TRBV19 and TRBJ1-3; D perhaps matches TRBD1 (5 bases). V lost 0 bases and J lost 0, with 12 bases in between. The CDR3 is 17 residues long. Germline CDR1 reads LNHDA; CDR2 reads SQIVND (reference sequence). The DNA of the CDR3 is TGTGCCAGTAGTATAGATTTGGGGGGAGACTCTGGAAACACCATATATTTT. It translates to CASSIDLGGDSGNTIYF.

CDR3 DNA sequence: TGTGCCTGGAGTCCCGGGACAGGGAATGTTCAGCCCCAGCATTTT. It translates to CAWSPGTGNVQPQHF. J is TRBJ1-5 and V is TRBV30, with 9 bases matching TRBD1. With V trimmed by 2 bases and J by 6 bases, 8 bases remained unmatched. The CDR3 is made up of 15 amino acids. Germline-derived CDR1 and CDR2 are GTSNPN and SVGIG (reference sequence). Drawing the rest from reference TRBV30 and TRBJ1-5, the complete variable domain is SQTIHQWPATLVQPVGSPLSLECTVEGTSNPNLYWYRQAAGRGLQLLFYSVGIGQISSEVPQNLSASRPQDRQFILSSKKLLLSDSGFYLCAWSPGTGNVQPQHFGDGTRLSIL.